This TCR beta chain was found in a study of T-cell memory formation after mild COVID-19. On the study more broadly: Largely, TCR clusters stayed within a single donor. Findings and caveats of the study: Unconfirmed was the SARS-CoV-2 specificity of second-wave clones that peaked on day 37. Whereas later expanders leaned CD4+, clones contracting day 15 to 85 showed a balanced CD4/CD8 makeup. Cross-reactive memory apparently joined, as some responding clones appeared in pre-infection memory.

This clonotype was observed many times. The antigen remains undetermined. The V end was cut by 1 base, the J end by 5 bases, with 9 bases between. This CDR3 contains 13 residues. Germline CDR1 and CDR2: SEHNR and FQNEAQ (reference sequence). From the 5' RACE reads, TCRdb called clonotypes with MiXCR, one entry per CDR3 protein. Among about 110,000 distinct CDR3 sequences, 17% were seen once, and the ten largest hold 25% to 30%. The clonotype originates from an adult woman who had mild COVID-19 (a few samples of this study predate the infection). Cell type and time point are not known. The source material was PBMCs or a T cell subset sorted from them (not recorded which). The rearrangement uses TRBV7-9 and TRBJ2-7; perhaps TRBD2 as D (5 bases). As DNA, the CDR3 is TGTGCCAGCAGCTTAGGCGGGCGGAACGAGCAGTACTTC. The encoded protein is CASSLGGRNEQYF.